This T cell receptor (beta chain) was sequenced for a study of blood T cell repertoires in COVID-19. Study overall: PBMCs, B-cell-depleted T cells, or T cells provided the cDNA or gDNA that made up the material.

Per the original data handling: Reference gene primer amplification in the assay estimated nucleated cell counts. Data came from immunoSEQ multiplex PCR; TCRdb stores just in-frame clones and leaves some out. V, J and clone size derive from that table, while D and trimming were established from the DNA sequence. The sample includes about 320,000 clones, roughly 85% seen only once; the top ten take 6% to 9%. CDR3 length: 16 amino acids. The V end was cut by 0 bases, the J end by 0 bases, with 11 bases between. Per the germline V gene, CDR1 is LGHDT and CDR2 is YNNKEL (reference sequence). This rearrangement joins TRBV3-1 (or the pseudogene TRBV3-2) to TRBJ1-2; D is unclear. The source of this sequence is a human donor in a cohort sampled during active COVID-19. Sequenced sample: peripheral blood. CDR3 region: CASSQEWRIANYGYTF. The CDR3 nucleotides are TGTGCCAGCAGCCAAGAGTGGAGGATAGCTAACTATGGCTACACCTTC.